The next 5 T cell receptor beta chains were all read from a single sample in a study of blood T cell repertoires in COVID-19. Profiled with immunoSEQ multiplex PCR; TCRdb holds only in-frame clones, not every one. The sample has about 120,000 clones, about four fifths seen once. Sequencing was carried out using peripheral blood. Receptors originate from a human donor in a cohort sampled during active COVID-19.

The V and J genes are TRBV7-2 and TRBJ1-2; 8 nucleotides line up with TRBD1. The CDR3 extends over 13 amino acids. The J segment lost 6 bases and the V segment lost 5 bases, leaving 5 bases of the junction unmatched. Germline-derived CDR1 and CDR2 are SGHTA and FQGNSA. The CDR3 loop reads CASSRPTGDGYTF. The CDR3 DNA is TGTGCCAGCAGCCGCCCGACAGGGGATGGCTACACCTTC.

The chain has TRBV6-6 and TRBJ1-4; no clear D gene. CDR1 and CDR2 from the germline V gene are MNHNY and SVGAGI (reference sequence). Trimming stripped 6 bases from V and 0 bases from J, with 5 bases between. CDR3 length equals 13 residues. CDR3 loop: CASSTATNEKLFF. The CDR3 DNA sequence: TGTGCCAGCAGCACTGCAACTAATGAAAAACTGTTTTTT.

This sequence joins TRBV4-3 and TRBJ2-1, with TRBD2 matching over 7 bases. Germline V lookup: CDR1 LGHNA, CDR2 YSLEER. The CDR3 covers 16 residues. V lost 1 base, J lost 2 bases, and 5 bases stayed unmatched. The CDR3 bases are TGCGCCAGCAGCCAAGTCTGGGGGGGTACCTACAATGAGCAGTTCTTC. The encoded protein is CASSQVWGGTYNEQFF.

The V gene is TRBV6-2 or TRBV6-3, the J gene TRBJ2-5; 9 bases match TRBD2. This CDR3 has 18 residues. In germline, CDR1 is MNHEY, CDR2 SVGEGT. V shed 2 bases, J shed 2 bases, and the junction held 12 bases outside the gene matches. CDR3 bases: TGTGCCAGCAGTTACCCGGTGGGAGCGGGGGGTCCTCAAGAGACCCAGTACTTC. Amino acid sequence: CASSYPVGAGGPQETQYF.

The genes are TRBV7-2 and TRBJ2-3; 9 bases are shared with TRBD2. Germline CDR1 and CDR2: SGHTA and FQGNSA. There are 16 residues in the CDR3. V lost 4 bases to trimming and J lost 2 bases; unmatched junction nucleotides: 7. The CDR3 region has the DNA TGTGCCAGCAGCTCACAAGCGGGGGGCCTCACAGATACGCAGTATTTT. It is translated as CASSSQAGGLTDTQYF. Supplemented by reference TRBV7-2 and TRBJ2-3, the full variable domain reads GAGVSQSPSNKVTEKGKDVELRCDPISGHTALYWYRQSLGQGLEFLIYFQGNSAPDKSGLPSDRFSAERTGGSVSTLTIQRTQQEDSAVYLCASSSQAGGLTDTQYFGPGTRLTVL.